This T cell receptor beta chain was recovered during a study of blood T cell repertoires in COVID-19. Original analysis: Amplification of reference gene primers was used by the study to estimate nucleated cell counts. Data came from immunoSEQ multiplex PCR; TCRdb stores just in-frame clones and leaves some out. Clone size and the V and J calls come from that table; the DNA yielded D and trimming. Counted here are some 100,000 clones, more than 85% occurring once; the ten biggest clones make up over 2%. Germline CDR1 reads SGHTA; CDR2 reads FQGNSA. The CDR3 has 16 amino acids. The V and J ends lost 2 bases and 0 bases, in that order; junction bases with no gene match: 4.

The sequencing input was peripheral blood. The receptor was isolated from a man aged 45-65 years with active COVID-19. The chain has TRBV7-2 and TRBJ2-4; TRBD2 matches at 7 bases. This CDR3 reads CASSLKAGIAKNIQYF. Written as DNA, the CDR3 is TGTGCCAGCAGCTTAAAAGCGGGGATAGCCAAAAACATTCAGTACTTC.